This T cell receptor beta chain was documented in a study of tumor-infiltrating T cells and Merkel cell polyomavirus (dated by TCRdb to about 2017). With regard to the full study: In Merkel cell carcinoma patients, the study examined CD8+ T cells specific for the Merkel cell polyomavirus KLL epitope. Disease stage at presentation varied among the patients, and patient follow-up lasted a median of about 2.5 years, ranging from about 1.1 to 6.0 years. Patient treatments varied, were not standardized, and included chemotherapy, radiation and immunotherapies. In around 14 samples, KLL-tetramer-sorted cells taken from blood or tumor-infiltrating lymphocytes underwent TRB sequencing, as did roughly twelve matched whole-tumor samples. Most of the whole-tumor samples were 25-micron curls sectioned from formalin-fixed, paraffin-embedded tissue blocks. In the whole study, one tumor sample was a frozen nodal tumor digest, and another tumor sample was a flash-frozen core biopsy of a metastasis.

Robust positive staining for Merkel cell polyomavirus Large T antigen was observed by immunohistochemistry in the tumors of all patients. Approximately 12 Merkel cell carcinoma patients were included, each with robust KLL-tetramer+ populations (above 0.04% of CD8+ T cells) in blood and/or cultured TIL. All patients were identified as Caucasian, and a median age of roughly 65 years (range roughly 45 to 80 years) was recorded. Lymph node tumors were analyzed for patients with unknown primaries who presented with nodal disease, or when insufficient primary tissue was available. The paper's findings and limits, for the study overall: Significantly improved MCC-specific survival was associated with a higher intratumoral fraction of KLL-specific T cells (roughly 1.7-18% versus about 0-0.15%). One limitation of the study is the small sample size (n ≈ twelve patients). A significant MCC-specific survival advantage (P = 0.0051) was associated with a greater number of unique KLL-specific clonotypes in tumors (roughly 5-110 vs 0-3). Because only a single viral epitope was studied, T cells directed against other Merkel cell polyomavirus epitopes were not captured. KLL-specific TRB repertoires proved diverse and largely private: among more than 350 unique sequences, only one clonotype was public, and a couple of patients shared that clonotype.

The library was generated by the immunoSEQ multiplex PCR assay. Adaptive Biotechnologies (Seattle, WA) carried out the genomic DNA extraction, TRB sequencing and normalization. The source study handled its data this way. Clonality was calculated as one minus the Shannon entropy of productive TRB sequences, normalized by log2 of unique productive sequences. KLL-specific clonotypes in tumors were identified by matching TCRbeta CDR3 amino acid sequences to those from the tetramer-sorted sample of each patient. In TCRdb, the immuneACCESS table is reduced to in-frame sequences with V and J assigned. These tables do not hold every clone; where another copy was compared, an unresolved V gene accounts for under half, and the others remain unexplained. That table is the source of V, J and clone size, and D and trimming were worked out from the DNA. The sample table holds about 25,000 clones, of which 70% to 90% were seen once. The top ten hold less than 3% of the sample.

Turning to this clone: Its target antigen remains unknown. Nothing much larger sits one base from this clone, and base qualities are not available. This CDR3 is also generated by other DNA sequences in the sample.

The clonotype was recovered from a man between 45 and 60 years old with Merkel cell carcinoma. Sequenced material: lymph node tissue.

The DNA reads as follows: TGTGCCAGCAGTTTCGAGGGTAACTATGGCTACACCTTC. This yields the protein CASSFEGNYGYTF. The rearranged chain carries TRBV27 and TRBJ1-2, with the D gene not confidently named. From cysteine to phenylalanine, the CDR3 is 13 amino acids long. Only the CDR3 portion is preserved as DNA: 39 bases, with reading frame beginning at the first base. Trimming costs V 3 bases and J 1 base, and their ends lie 6 bases apart. From the germline V gene (reference sequence), CDR1 is MNHEY and CDR2 is SMNVEV.